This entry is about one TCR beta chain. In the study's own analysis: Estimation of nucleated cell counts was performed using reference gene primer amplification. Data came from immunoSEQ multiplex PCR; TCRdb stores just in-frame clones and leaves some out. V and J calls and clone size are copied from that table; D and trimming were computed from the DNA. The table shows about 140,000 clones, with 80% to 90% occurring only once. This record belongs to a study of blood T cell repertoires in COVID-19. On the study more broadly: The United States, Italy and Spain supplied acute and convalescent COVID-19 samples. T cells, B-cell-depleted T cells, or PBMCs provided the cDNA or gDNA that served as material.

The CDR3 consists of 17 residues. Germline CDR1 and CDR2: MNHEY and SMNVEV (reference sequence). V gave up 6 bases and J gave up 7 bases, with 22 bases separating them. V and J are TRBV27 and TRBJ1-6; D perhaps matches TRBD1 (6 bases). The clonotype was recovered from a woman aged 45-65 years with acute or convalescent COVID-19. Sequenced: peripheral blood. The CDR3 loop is CASSRSTTGFANSPLHF. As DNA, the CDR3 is TGTGCCAGCAGCCGCTCAACTACAGGGTTTGCGAATTCACCCCTCCACTTT.